Listed here is a single T cell receptor (beta chain). Its antigen specificity is not known. Base qualities are not recorded, but no much larger clone differs from it by a single base. Repertoire analyses used roughly 8 healthy control donors as the comparison group. CD8+ T cells lacking CD4 were purified from blood before genomic DNA extraction. This sample is drawn from a study of regulatory and conventional T cells in RAG deficiency (dated by TCRdb to 2015 to 2018). Regarding the research as a whole: To compare the diversity and composition of the repertoires of Treg, conventional CD4+ and CD8+ T cells between RAG-deficient patients and healthy controls, the study applied high-throughput TCR beta sequencing.

Study-wide conclusions, independent of this receptor: For some subjects, some analyses of T-cell subsets were not performed. Shorter CDR3 lengths were found in all patient T-cell subsets, and >80% Treg-Tconv repertoire overlap at nucleotide and amino acid level was observed in Omenn syndrome patients. Rather than being bona fide Treg cells, the sorted CD25-high CD127-low cells in Omenn syndrome patients may represent peripherally activated cells. In Omenn syndrome and CID/AS patients compared with controls, around 100-fold fewer unique TCR beta sequences were detected from Treg cells, versus around 10-fold fewer for other subsets. Markedly lower Shannon entropy and higher Simpson indices were observed in RAG-deficient patients than in control T-cell subpopulations.

V and J are truncated by 2 bases and 1 base respectively, leaving an intervening sequence of 11 bases. CDR1 SGHVS and CDR2 FQNEAQ were looked up in the germline V gene. Including cysteine and phenylalanine, the CDR3 has 15 amino acids. Solely the CDR3 DNA is kept, with 45 bases framed from the first base. The library was prepared using the immunoSEQ multiplex PCR assay. Rearranged TCR beta chain products were amplified from the genomic DNA of sorted T-cell subsets and were then sequenced. The paper's processing steps were these. Shannon entropy and Simpson indices were used to measure the diversity of productive TCR beta rearrangements in each repertoire. Clonal expansion was assessed by the summed frequency of the 100 most abundant productive TCR beta clonotypes among total reads. A self-reactivity index based on amino acid usage at CDR3beta positions 6 and 7 was applied to the TRB repertoires. Repertoire analyses used two-way ANOVA; flow cytometric analyses used Student t or Mann-Whitney tests. This immuneACCESS table, as held by TCRdb, lists in-frame sequences with V and J called but not all clones. Of the missing ones, under half trace to an unresolved V gene in checked studies; the others have no known cause. From that table come the V and J calls and clone size; the DNA was used to work out D and trimming. This sample has 6,500 to 7,000 clones in its table, and roughly 86% of those were observed once. Of the sample, 9.5% to 15% falls within the top ten clones.

A further study also used this sample, focusing on regulatory T cells. The second study also describes: In the multiplex PCR, 52 forward TRBV primers and 13 reverse TRBJ primers were used, and assay-based and computational corrections were applied for amplification bias. In patients, repertoires had restricted unique TRB V-J pairs and skewed V and J gene usage, with regulatory T cells showing the most marked changes. The study compared T-cell receptor beta repertoires of sorted regulatory, conventional CD4+ and CD8+ T cells in CD3G-deficient patients with those in healthy controls. Ficoll density separation was used to isolate peripheral blood mononuclear cells. A FACSAria cell sorter was used to isolate CD3+ CD8+ CD4- T cells. Rearranged TRB loci were amplified from genomic DNA by multiplex PCR within the immunoSEQ assay. TRB amplicons were sequenced on an Illumina HiSeq platform. Custom algorithms error-filtered the raw sequences and aligned them to reference gene sequences, after which the immunoSEQ online tools were used for analysis. Frequencies of productive and nonproductive TRB rearrangements were assessed among unique sequences as well as among total sequences. Group comparisons used t tests, Mann-Whitney tests or two-way ANOVA run in Prism software.

The sequence was obtained from a human donor in good health. This sequence uses TRBV7-8 and TRBJ2-5, with the D gene not clear enough to name. Sequencing was performed on CD8+ T cells sorted from blood. The nucleotide sequence is TGTGCCAGCAGCTTACAATCAACAGCCCAAGAGACCCAGTACTTC. This gives the protein CASSLQSTAQETQYF.